The T cell receptor beta chain described here comes from a study of cytomegalovirus exposure and HLA in healthy donors. Study at large: Earlier results showed roughly 110 million unique TCR beta sequences derived from approximately 180 million T cells.

Germline V gives CDR1 LGHNA, CDR2 YSLEER. The CDR3 totals 17 residues. Amplification used 60 Vbeta primers and 13 Jbeta primers. The data were produced by immunoSEQ multiplex PCR, yet TCRdb's version contains in-frame clones alone and is incomplete. This repertoire shows under 80,000 clones, around 80% found once; its top ten account for roughly 51%. This clone came up many times. A far larger clone is just one base off, so this is likely a read error. The same CDR3 arises from other DNA sequences in this sample as well. The receptor was isolated from a man aged 45 to 65 in good health and CMV-seropositive. The genes are TRBV4-3 and TRBJ2-1; D not resolved. Sequencing was done on a sample of PBMCs. The chain's CDR3 is CSSSQDMIVLIYNEQFF. In DNA, the CDR3 is TGCTCCAGCAGCCAAGATATGATCGTACTCATCTACAATGAGCAGTTCTTC.